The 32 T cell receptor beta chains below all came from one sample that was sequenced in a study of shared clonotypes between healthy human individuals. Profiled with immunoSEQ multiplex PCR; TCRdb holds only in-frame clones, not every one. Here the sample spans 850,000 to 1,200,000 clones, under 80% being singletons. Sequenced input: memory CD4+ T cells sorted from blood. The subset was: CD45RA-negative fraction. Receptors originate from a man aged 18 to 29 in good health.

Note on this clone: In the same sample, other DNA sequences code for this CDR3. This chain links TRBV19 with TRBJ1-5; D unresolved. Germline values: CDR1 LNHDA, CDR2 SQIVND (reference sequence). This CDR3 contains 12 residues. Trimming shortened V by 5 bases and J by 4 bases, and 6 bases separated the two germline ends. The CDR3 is CASSLLNQPQHF. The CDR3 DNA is TGTGCCAGTAGTTTGTTAAATCAGCCCCAGCATTTT.

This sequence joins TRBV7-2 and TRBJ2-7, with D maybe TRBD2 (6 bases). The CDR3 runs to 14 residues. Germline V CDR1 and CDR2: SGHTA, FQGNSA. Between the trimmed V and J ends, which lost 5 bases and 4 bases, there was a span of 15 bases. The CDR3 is CASSRLASQYEQYF. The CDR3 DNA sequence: TGTGCCAGCAGCCGCCTAGCGAGTCAGTACGAGCAGTACTTC.

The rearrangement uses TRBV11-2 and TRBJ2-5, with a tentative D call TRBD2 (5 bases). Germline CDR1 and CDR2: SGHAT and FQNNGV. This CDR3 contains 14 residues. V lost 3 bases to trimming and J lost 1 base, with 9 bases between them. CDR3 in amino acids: CASSLPGFQETQYF. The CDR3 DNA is TGTGCCAGCAGCTTGCCGGGATTCCAAGAGACCCAGTACTTC.

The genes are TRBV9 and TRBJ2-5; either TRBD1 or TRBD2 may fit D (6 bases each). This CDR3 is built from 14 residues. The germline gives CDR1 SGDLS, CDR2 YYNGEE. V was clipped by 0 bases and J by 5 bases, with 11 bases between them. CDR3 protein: CASSVAGGAETQYF. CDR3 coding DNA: TGTGCCAGCAGCGTAGCCGGGGGCGCGGAGACCCAGTACTTC.

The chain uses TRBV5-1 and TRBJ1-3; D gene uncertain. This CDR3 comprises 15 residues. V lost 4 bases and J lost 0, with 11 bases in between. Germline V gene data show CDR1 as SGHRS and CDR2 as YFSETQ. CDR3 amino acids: CASSGGRSSGNTIYF. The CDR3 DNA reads TGCGCCAGCAGCGGCGGACGGAGCTCTGGAAACACCATATATTTT.

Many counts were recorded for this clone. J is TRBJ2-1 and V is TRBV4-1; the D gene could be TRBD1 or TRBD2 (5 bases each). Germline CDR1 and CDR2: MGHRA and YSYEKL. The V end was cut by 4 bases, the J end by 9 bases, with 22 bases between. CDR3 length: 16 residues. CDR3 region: CASSLQSASRGGEQFF. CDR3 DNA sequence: TGCGCCAGCAGCCTCCAATCAGCGTCCCGGGGCGGTGAGCAGTTCTTC.

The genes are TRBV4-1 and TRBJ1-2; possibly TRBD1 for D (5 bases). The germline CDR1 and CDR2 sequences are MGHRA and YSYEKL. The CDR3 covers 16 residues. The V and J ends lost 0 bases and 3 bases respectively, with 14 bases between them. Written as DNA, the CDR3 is TGCGCCAGCAGCCAAGATCAGGCCAGGGTCGACTATGGCTACACCTTC. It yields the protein CASSQDQARVDYGYTF.

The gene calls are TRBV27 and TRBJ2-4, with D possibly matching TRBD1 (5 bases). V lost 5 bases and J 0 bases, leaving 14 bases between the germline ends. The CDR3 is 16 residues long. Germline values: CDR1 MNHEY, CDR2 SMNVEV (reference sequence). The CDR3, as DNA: TGTGCCAGCAGTCCCAGACAGATCCTAGCCAAAAACATTCAGTACTTC. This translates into CASSPRQILAKNIQYF.

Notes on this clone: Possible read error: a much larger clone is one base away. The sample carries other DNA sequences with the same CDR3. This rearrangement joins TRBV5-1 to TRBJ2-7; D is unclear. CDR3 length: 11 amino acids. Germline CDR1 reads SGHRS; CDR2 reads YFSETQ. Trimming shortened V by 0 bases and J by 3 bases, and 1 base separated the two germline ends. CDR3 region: CASSLGYEQYF. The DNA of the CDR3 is TGCGCCAGCAGCTTGGGCTACGAGCAGTACTTC.

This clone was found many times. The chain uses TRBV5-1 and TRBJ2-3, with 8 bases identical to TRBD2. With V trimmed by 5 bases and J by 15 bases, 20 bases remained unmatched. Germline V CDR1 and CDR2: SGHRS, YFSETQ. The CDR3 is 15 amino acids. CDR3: CASRPGSGSASGEYF. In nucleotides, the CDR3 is TGCGCCAGCAGGCCGGGGAGCGGGAGCGCCTCCGGAGAATATTTT.

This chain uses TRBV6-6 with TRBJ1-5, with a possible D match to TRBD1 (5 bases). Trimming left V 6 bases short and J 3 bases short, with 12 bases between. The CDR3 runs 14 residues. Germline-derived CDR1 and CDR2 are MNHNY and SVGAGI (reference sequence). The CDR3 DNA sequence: TGTGCCAGCAGCCCAGGGTGGCTCAATCAGCCCCAGCATTTT. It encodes CASSPGWLNQPQHF.

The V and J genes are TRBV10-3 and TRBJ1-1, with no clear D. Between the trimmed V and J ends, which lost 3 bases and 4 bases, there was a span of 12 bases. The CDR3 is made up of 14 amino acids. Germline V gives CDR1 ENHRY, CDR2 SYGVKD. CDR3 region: CAISDTRLGTEAFF. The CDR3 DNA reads TGTGCCATCAGTGATACCCGACTGGGCACTGAAGCTTTCTTT.

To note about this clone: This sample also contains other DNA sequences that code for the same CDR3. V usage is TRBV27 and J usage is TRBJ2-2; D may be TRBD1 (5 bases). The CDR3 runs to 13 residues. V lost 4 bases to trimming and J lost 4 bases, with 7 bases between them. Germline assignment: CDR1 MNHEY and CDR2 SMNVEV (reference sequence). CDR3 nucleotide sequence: TGTGCCAGCAGTTGGGGCGGCACCGGGGAGCTGTTTTTT. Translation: CASSWGGTGELFF.

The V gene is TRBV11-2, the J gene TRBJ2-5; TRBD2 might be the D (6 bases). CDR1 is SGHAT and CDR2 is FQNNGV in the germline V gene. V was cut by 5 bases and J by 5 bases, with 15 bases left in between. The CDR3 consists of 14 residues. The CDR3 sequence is CASSRGSNLETQYF. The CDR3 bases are TGTGCCAGCAGCCGGGGGTCAAACTTGGAGACCCAGTACTTC.

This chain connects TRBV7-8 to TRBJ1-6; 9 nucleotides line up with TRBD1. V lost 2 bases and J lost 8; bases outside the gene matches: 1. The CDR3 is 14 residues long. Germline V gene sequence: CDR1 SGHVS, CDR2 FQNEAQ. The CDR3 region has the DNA TGTGCCAGCAGCTTAAGGGACAGGGATTCACCCCTCCACTTT. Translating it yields CASSLRDRDSPLHF.

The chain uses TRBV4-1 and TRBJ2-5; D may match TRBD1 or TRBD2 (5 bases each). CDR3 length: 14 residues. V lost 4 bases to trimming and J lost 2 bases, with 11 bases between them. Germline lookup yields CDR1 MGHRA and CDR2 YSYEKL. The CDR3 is CASSLSGLQETQYF. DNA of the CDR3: TGCGCCAGCAGCCTATCGGGGCTACAAGAGACCCAGTACTTC.

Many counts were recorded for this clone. CDR3 amino acids: CASSLAGDAETQYF. DNA of the CDR3: TGTGCCAGTAGTTTAGCGGGAGATGCAGAGACCCAGTACTTC. This rearrangement joins TRBV19 to TRBJ2-5, with 9 bases lining up with TRBD2. Germline CDR1 reads LNHDA; CDR2 reads SQIVND (reference sequence). The CDR3 runs 14 residues. The ends lost 5 bases at V and 4 bases at J; junction bases unmatched: 5.

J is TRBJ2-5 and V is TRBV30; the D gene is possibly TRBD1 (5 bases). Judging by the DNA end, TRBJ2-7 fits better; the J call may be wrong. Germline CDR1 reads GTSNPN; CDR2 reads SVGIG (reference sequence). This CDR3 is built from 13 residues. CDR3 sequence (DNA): TGTGCCTGGAGTGTACGGCAGGGCAGCGAGCAGTACTTC. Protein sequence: CAWSVRQGSEQYF.

The CDR3 DNA follows: TGTGCCATCAGTGACCGACAGGGATTGACCTACGAGCAGTACTTC. This codes for CAISDRQGLTYEQYF. The chain has TRBV10-3 and TRBJ2-7; 7 bases fit TRBD1. J lost 2 bases, V lost 3 bases, and 7 bases had no gene match. The CDR3 runs to 15 residues. Germline V lookup: CDR1 ENHRY, CDR2 SYGVKD.

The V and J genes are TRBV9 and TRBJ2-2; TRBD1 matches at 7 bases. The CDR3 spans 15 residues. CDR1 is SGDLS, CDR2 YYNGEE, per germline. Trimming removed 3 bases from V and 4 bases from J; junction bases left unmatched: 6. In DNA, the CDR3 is TGTGCCAGCAGCGAGACAGGGTCGGTCACCGGGGAGCTGTTTTTT. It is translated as CASSETGSVTGELFF.

The CDR3 bases are TGTGCCAGCAGCCCGGAGGGCGGGGGCTCCTACGAGCAGTACTTC. This encodes CASSPEGGGSYEQYF. The chain links TRBV9 to TRBJ2-7; 7 nucleotides agree with TRBD2. V lost 4 bases to trimming and J lost 0 bases; unmatched junction nucleotides: 7. The length of the CDR3 is 15 residues. In germline, CDR1 is SGDLS, CDR2 YYNGEE.

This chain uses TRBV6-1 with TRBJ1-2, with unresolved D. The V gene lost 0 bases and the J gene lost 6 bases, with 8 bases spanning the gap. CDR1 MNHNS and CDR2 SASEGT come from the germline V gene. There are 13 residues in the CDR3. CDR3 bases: TGTGCCAGCAGTGAAGCGGTGGGGAATGGCTACACCTTC. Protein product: CASSEAVGNGYTF.

The CDR3 DNA sequence: TGTGCCAGCAGTGAGAGATCCCGGGGGGGCTTAGGGACCCAGTACTTC. The encoded protein is CASSERSRGGLGTQYF. The rearrangement joins TRBV6-1 to TRBJ2-5, with 8 nucleotides matching TRBD2. Germline CDR1 reads MNHNS; CDR2 reads SASEGT. J was trimmed by 7 bases and V by 3 bases; bases with no gene match: 13. The CDR3 length is 16 residues.

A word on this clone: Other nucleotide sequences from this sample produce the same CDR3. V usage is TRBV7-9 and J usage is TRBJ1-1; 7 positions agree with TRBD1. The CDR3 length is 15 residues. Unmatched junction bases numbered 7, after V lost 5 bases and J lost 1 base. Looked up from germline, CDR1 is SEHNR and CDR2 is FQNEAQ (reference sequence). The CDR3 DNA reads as TGTGCCAGCAGCCCACGACAGGGAACGAACACTGAAGCTTTCTTT. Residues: CASSPRQGTNTEAFF.

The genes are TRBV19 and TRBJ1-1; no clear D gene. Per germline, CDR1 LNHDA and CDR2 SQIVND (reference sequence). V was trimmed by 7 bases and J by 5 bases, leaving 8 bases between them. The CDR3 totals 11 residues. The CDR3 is CASTKGTEAFF. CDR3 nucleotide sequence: TGTGCCAGTACGAAGGGTACTGAAGCTTTCTTT. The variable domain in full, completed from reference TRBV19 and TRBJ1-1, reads DGGITQSPKYLFRKEGQNVTLSCEQNLNHDAMYWYRQDPGQGLRLIYYSQIVNDFQKGDIAEGYSVSREKKESFPLTVTSAQKNPTAFYLCASTKGTEAFFGQGTRLTVV.

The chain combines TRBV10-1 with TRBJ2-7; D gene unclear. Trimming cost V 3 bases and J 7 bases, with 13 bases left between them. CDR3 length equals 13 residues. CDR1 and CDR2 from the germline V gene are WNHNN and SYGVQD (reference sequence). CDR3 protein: CASSEMGTGEQYF. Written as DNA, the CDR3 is TGCGCCAGCAGTGAAATGGGTACGGGTGAGCAGTACTTC.

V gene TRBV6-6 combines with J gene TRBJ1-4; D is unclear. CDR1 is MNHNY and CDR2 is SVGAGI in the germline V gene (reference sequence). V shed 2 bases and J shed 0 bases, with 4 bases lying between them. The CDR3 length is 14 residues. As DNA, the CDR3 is TGTGCCAGCAGTTACAGTGCAACTAATGAAAAACTGTTTTTT. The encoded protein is CASSYSATNEKLFF.

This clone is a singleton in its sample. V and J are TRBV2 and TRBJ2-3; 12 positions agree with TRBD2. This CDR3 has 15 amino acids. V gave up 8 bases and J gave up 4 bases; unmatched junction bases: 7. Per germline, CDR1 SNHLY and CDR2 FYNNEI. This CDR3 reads CASGVTSGGPDTQYF. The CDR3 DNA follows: TGTGCCAGCGGTGTTACTAGCGGGGGGCCAGATACGCAGTATTTT.

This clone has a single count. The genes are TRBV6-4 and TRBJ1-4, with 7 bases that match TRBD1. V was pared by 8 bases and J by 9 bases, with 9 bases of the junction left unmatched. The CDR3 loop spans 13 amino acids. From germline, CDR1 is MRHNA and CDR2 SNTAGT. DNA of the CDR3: TGTGCCAGCCTTCGACAGGGTTGGAAAAAACTGTTTTTT. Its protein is CASLRQGWKKLFF.

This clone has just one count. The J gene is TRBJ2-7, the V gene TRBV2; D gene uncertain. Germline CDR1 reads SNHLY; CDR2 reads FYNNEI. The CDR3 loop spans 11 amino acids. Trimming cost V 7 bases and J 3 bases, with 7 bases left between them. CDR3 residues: CASTQFYEQYF. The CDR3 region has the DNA TGTGCCAGCACACAGTTCTACGAGCAGTACTTC. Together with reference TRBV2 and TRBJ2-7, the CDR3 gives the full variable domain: EPEVTQTPSHQVTQMGQEVILRCVPISNHLYFYWYRQILGQKVEFLVSFYNNEISEKSEIFDDQFSVERPDGSNFTLKIRSTKLEDSAMYFCASTQFYEQYFGPGTRLTVT.

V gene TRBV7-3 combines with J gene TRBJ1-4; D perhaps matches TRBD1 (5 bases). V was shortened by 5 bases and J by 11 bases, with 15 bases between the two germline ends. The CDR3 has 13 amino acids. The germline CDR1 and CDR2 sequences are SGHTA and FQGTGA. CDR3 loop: CASSPRGFGKLFF. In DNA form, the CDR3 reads TGTGCCAGCAGCCCGAGGGGATTCGGGAAACTGTTTTTT.

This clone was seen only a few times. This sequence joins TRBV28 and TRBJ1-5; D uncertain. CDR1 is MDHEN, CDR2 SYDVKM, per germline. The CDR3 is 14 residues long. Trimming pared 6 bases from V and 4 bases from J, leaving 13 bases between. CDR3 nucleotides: TGTGCCAGCAGACCCGGGGTACCTAATCAGCCCCAGCATTTT. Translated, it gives CASRPGVPNQPQHF. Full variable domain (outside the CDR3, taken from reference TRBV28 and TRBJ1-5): DVKVTQSSRYLVKRTGEKVFLECVQDMDHENMFWYRQDPGLGLRLIYFSYDVKMKEKGDIPEGYSVSREKKERFSLILESASTNQTSMYLCASRPGVPNQPQHFGDGTRLSIL.